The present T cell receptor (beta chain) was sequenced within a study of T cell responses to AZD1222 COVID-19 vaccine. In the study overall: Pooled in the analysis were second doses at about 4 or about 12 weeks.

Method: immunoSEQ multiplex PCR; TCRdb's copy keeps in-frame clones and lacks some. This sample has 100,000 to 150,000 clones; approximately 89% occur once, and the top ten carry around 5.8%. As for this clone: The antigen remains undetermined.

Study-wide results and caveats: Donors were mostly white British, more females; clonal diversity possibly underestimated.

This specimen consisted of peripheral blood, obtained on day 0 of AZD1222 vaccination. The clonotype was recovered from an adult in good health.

Here the CDR3 DNA reads TGCGCCAGCAGCCAACTACCGGGACAGCGAGATGAAAAACTGTTTTTT. As protein: CASSQLPGQRDEKLFF. The chain couples TRBV4-3 to TRBJ1-4, with 7 bases aligning to TRBD1. Germline V gives CDR1 LGHNA, CDR2 YSLEER. The V gene end was trimmed by 2 bases and the J gene end by 6 bases; junction bases not matched to a gene: 9. The CDR3 loop spans 16 amino acids.